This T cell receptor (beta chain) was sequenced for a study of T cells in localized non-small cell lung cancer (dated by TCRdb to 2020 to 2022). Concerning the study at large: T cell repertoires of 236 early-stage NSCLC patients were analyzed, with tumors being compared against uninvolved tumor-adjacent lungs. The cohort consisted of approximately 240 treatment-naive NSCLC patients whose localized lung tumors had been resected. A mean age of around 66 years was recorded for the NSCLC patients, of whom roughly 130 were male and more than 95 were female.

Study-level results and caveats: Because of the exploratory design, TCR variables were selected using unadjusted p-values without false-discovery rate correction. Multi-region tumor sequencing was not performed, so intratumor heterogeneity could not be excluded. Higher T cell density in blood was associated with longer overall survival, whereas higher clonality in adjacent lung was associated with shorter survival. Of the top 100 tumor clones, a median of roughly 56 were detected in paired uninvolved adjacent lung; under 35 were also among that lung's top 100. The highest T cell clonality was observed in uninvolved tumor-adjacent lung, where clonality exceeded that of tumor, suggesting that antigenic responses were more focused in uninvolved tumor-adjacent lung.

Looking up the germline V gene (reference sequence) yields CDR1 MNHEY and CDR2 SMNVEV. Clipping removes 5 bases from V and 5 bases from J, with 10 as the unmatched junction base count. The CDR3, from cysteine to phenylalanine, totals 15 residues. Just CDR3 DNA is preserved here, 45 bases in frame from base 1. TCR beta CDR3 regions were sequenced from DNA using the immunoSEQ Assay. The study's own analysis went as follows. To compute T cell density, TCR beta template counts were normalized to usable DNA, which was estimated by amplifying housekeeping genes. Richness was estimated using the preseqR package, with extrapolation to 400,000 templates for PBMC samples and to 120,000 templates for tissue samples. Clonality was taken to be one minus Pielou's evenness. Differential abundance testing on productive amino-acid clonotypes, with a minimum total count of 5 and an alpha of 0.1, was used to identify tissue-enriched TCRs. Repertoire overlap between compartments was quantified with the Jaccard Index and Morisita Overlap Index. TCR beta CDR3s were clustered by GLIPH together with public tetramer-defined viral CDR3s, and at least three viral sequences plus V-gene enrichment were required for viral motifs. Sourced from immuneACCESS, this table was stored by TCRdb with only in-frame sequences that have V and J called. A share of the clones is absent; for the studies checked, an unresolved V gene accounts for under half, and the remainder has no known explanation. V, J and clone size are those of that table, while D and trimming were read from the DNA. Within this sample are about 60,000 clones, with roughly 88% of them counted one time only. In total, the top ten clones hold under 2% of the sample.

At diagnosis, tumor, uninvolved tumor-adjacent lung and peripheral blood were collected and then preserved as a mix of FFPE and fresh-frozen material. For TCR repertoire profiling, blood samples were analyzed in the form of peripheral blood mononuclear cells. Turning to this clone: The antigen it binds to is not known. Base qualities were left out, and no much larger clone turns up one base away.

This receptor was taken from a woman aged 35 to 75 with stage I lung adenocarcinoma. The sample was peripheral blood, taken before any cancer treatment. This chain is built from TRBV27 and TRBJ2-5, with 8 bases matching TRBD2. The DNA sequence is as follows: TGTGCCAGCAGTCCCGGACTAGCCCCACCGGAGACCCAGTACTTC. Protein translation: CASSPGLAPPETQYF.